This TCR beta chain was retrieved from a study of blood T cell repertoires in COVID-19. Assay: immunoSEQ multiplex PCR; the TCRdb copy retains only in-frame clones and omits some. The table has over 350,000 clones, approximately 90% seen once. The receptor's source is a woman between 18 and 29 years old with acute COVID-19. The sequencing input was PBMCs or T cells enriched from blood (not recorded which).

The CDR3 protein is CASSLDPAGGWETQYF. DNA of the CDR3: TGTGCCAGCAGCTTGGACCCAGCGGGGGGCTGGGAGACCCAGTACTTC. The chain carries TRBV5-5 and TRBJ2-5, with 9 bases that match TRBD2. The CDR3 sequence is 16 residues long. Losses at the gene ends were 0 bases for V and 5 bases for J; bases not matched to a gene: 8. Looked up from germline, CDR1 is SGHKS and CDR2 is YYEKEE (reference sequence).